The 27 T cell receptor beta chains in this list originate from one sample, sequenced in a study of blood T cell repertoires in COVID-19 (dated by TCRdb to about 2020). Receptors were amplified or captured by the immunoSEQ multiplex PCR assay. TCRdb took over this immuneACCESS table, retaining in-frame rearrangements with V and J assigned. Such tables are incomplete; in checked studies, under half of the missing clones stem from an unresolved V gene, and the remainder is unexplained. In all, the sample holds about 400,000 clones, and 80% to 90% of those were seen once. More than 0.95% of the sample belongs to the ten largest clones. Sequencing was done on a sample of peripheral blood. The receptors shown here come from a man between 35 and 55 years old with acute or convalescent COVID-19.

The chain links TRBV29-1 to TRBJ1-2, with TRBD1 matching over 7 bases. The V and J ends lost 0 bases and 8 bases, in that order; junction bases with no gene match: 6. The V gene's germline CDR1 is SQVTM and CDR2 ANQGSEA. The CDR3 contains 13 residues. The CDR3 DNA follows: TGCAGCGTTGAAGATCCTGACAGGGACGGCTACACCTTC. It encodes CSVEDPDRDGYTF.

The gene calls are TRBV27 and TRBJ2-7; D gene unclear. V was trimmed by 2 bases and J by 5 bases, leaving 16 bases between them. Germline V gives CDR1 MNHEY, CDR2 SMNVEV (reference sequence). The CDR3 extends over 15 amino acids. In nucleotides, the CDR3 is TGTGCCAGCAGTTTACTTTTTGCAGGTCGGAACGAGCAGTACTTC. This codes for CASSLLFAGRNEQYF.

V usage is TRBV5-1 and J usage is TRBJ2-1; D is possibly TRBD2 (7 bases). With 9 bases removed from V and 4 bases from J, the gap between germline ends came to 17 bases. Germline V gene sequence: CDR1 SGHRS, CDR2 YFSETQ. The CDR3 is 14 amino acids. CDR3 DNA sequence: TGCGCCACCTCAAAGGGGGGGCCGTACAATGAGCAGTTCTTC. This encodes CATSKGGPYNEQFF. The whole variable domain, filled in from reference TRBV5-1 and TRBJ2-1, reads KAGVTQTPRYLIKTRGQQVTLSCSPISGHRSVSWYQQTPGQGLQFLFEYFSETQRNKGNFPGRFSGRQFSNSRSEMNVSTLELGDSALYLCATSKGGPYNEQFFGPGTRLTVL.

This clone was counted only a few times. The V and J genes are TRBV10-3 and TRBJ1-1; 8 bases line up with TRBD1. Germline values: CDR1 ENHRY, CDR2 SYGVKD. The CDR3 contains 12 residues. Unmatched junction bases numbered 6, after V lost 11 bases and J lost 4 bases. In DNA form, the CDR3 reads TGTGCCGCAACCGACAGGGGCACTGAAGCTTTCTTT. Translation gives CAATDRGTEAFF.

The rearrangement uses TRBV27 and TRBJ1-5; D is ambiguous. Germline values: CDR1 MNHEY, CDR2 SMNVEV (reference sequence). Trimming cost V 3 bases and J 1 base, with 10 bases left between them. This CDR3 has 15 amino acids. The CDR3 sequence: CASSFTPGSNQPQHF. The CDR3 coding sequence is TGTGCCAGCAGTTTCACGCCGGGGAGCAATCAGCCCCAGCATTTT.

This chain uses TRBV7-2 with TRBJ1-2; 8 positions match TRBD1. Losses at the gene ends were 1 base for V and 2 bases for J; bases not matched to a gene: 9. The CDR3 runs to 17 residues. Germline loops: CDR1 SGHTA, CDR2 FQGNSA. Here the CDR3 DNA reads TGTGCCAGCAGCTTAGTCGGGACAGGTGCTAAGAACTATGGCTACACCTTC. Translating gives CASSLVGTGAKNYGYTF.

The V and J genes are TRBV9 and TRBJ2-7, with TRBD2 identical over 10 bases. Germline-derived CDR1 and CDR2 are SGDLS and YYNGEE. The J segment lost 0 bases and the V segment lost 3 bases, leaving 3 bases of the junction unmatched. This CDR3 is built from 15 residues. The CDR3 sequence is CASSASGRASYEQYF. In nucleotides, the CDR3 is TGTGCCAGCAGCGCCAGCGGGAGGGCCTCCTACGAGCAGTACTTC.

V gene TRBV7-8 combines with J gene TRBJ2-2, with TRBD2 as a possible D gene (6 bases). Germline-derived CDR1 and CDR2 are SGHVS and FQNEAQ. The CDR3 sequence is 12 residues long. The V end was cut by 11 bases, the J end by 0 bases, with 7 bases between. The CDR3 here is CAGEANTGELFF. Written as DNA, the CDR3 is TGTGCCGGGGAGGCGAACACCGGGGAGCTGTTTTTT.

This chain connects TRBV29-1 to TRBJ1-4, with 8 bases matching TRBD1. This CDR3 region has 14 residues. The trim removed 6 bases at V and 8 bases at J, leaving 11 bases unmatched. The germline V gene encodes CDR1 SQVTM and CDR2 ANQGSEA. As DNA, the CDR3 is TGCAGCGTCCATACAGGGGGTCTTGGCGAAAAACTGTTTTTT. Protein product: CSVHTGGLGEKLFF.

The V call is TRBV5-4, the J call TRBJ2-4; 8 bases line up with TRBD2. Germline trimming cut 0 bases from V and 3 bases from J; bases unmatched to any gene: 2. The CDR3 sequence is 15 residues long. In germline, CDR1 is SGHNT, CDR2 YYREEE (reference sequence). CDR3 nucleotides: TGTGCCAGCAGCTTGGCCGGGGGGGGCAAAAACATTCAGTACTTC. Translation: CASSLAGGGKNIQYF.

The J gene is TRBJ2-3, the V gene TRBV27, with a weak D call TRBD2 (6 bases). The CDR3 totals 15 residues. Trimming took 0 bases from V and 7 from J, leaving 14 bases between them. Germline CDR1 is MNHEY and CDR2 is SMNVEV (reference sequence). The CDR3 loop reads CASSLSVPGGNTQYF. DNA for the CDR3: TGTGCCAGCAGTTTATCGGTCCCCGGGGGTAATACGCAGTATTTT.

This clone was picked up a small number of times. This chain uses TRBV29-1 with TRBJ1-1, with TRBD1 identical over 7 bases. The CDR3 is 15 residues long. J gave up 4 bases and V 3 bases, and 11 bases lay outside the gene matches. Per germline, CDR1 SQVTM and CDR2 ANQGSEA. The CDR3 loop reads CSVEGIPEGATEAFF. In DNA, the CDR3 is TGCAGCGTTGAGGGGATACCTGAGGGGGCCACTGAAGCTTTCTTT.

This chain joins TRBV29-1 and TRBJ1-3; D is uncertain. The CDR3 has 14 residues. V was trimmed by 6 bases and J by 0 bases, leaving 12 bases between them. CDR1 SQVTM and CDR2 ANQGSEA come from the germline V gene. The CDR3 nucleotides read TGCAGCGTGGTCCCCACTGACTCTGGAAACACCATATATTTT. It yields the protein CSVVPTDSGNTIYF.

The chain has TRBV7-9 and TRBJ2-6; 8 positions agree with TRBD1. The CDR3 sequence is 16 residues long. Germline lookup yields CDR1 SEHNR and CDR2 FQNEAQ (reference sequence). V gave up 5 bases and J gave up 4 bases; unmatched junction bases: 7. CDR3 sequence: CASSDEDRVGANVLTF. CDR3 in DNA: TGTGCCAGCAGCGACGAGGACAGGGTGGGGGCCAACGTCCTGACTTTC.

V and J are TRBV27 and TRBJ2-3, with 8 nucleotides matching TRBD1. CDR1 and CDR2 (germline): MNHEY, SMNVEV (reference sequence). Trimming at V came to 2 bases and at J to 4 bases, leaving 2 bases not matched to a gene. CDR3 size: 14 residues. The CDR3 coding sequence is TGTGCCAGCAGTTTAGGACAGGGCGCAGATACGCAGTATTTT. This sequence encodes CASSLGQGADTQYF.

The rearrangement joins TRBV7-3 to TRBJ2-5, with a weak D call TRBD2 (5 bases). Trimming took 6 bases from V and 5 from J, leaving 22 bases between them. This CDR3 is 16 amino acids long. CDR1 and CDR2 (germline): SGHTA, FQGTGA. Written as DNA, the CDR3 is TGTGCCAGCAGACGAAAGTTGGAGGTTCATAAGGAGACCCAGTACTTC. This encodes CASRRKLEVHKETQYF.

This sequence joins TRBV28 and TRBJ1-5; 7 positions match TRBD1. V lost 7 bases and J lost 5; bases outside the gene matches: 17. The germline gives CDR1 MDHEN, CDR2 SYDVKM. There are 17 residues in the CDR3. In DNA, the CDR3 is TGTGCCAGCACTTCCTTCCGCCGCGGACAGGATGATCAGCCCCAGCATTTT. It codes for CASTSFRRGQDDQPQHF.

The genes are TRBV4-1 and TRBJ1-5; 10 bases line up with TRBD1. From germline, CDR1 is MGHRA and CDR2 YSYEKL. V was pared by 0 bases and J by 1 base, with 6 bases of the junction left unmatched. The CDR3 is 18 residues long. The CDR3 DNA follows: TGCGCCAGCAGCCAAGATGACAGGGGGCGGTTAAGCAATCAGCCCCAGCATTTT. Translation: CASSQDDRGRLSNQPQHF.

This chain uses TRBV9 with TRBJ2-1; 10 positions match TRBD2. Trimming took 0 bases from V and 5 from J; bases not matched to a gene: 11. CDR3 length: 18 amino acids. Germline loops: CDR1 SGDLS, CDR2 YYNGEE. The CDR3 sequence: CASSVALLAGVGNNEQFF. The CDR3 region has the DNA TGTGCCAGCAGCGTAGCCCTCCTAGCGGGAGTAGGGAACAATGAGCAGTTCTTC.

This sequence joins TRBV7-9 and TRBJ2-2; the D gene is possibly TRBD1 (6 bases). Germline V gene data show CDR1 as SEHNR and CDR2 as FQNEAQ (reference sequence). The CDR3 is made up of 13 amino acids. V was shortened by 6 bases and J by 6 bases, with 11 bases between the two germline ends. CDR3 in DNA: TGTGCCAGCAGGGGTACAGGGTCCGGGGAGCTGTTTTTT. This codes for CASRGTGSGELFF.

The V call is TRBV24-1, the J call TRBJ2-2; unclear D gene. Trimming pared 2 bases from V and 1 base from J, leaving 10 bases between. This CDR3 has 16 amino acids. Germline V gene lookup returns CDR1 KGHDR and CDR2 SFDVKD. CDR3 nucleotide sequence: TGTGCCACCAGTGATTACAAAGTTCAGAACACCGGGGAGCTGTTTTTT. Translating it yields CATSDYKVQNTGELFF.

This chain links TRBV5-1 with TRBJ2-3; D uncertain. CDR3 length: 14 amino acids. Trimming left V 1 base short and J 2 bases short, with 8 bases between. Looked up from germline, CDR1 is SGHRS and CDR2 is YFSETQ. CDR3 amino acids: CASSLNYNTDTQYF. The CDR3, as DNA: TGCGCCAGCAGCTTGAACTATAACACAGATACGCAGTATTTT.

This chain links TRBV10-3 with TRBJ1-4; TRBD1 aligns across 7 bases. The germline gives CDR1 ENHRY, CDR2 SYGVKD. The CDR3 is 13 amino acids. After removal of 4 bases from V and 6 bases from J, the junction contained 2 bases not matched to a gene. The CDR3 sequence: CAISGQGHEKLFF. The CDR3 DNA follows: TGTGCCATCAGTGGACAGGGTCATGAAAAACTGTTTTTT.

V and J are TRBV6-1 and TRBJ2-3; no definite D call. Germline CDR1 reads MNHNS; CDR2 reads SASEGT. This CDR3 is built from 12 residues. Between the trimmed V and J ends, which lost 3 bases and 5 bases, there was a span of 6 bases. The CDR3 reads CASSEAEDTQYF. The CDR3 DNA follows: TGTGCCAGCAGTGAGGCGGAAGATACGCAGTATTTT.

The genes are TRBV5-1 and TRBJ2-3, with D perhaps TRBD1 (5 bases). V was cut by 3 bases and J by 4 bases, with 15 bases left in between. CDR1 and CDR2 from the germline V gene are SGHRS and YFSETQ. The CDR3 contains 15 residues. CDR3 coding DNA: TGCGCCAGCAGCTGGGGCTCTTCGGGTTCAGATACGCAGTATTTT. As protein: CASSWGSSGSDTQYF. Full variable domain (rest looked up from reference TRBV5-1 and TRBJ2-3): KAGVTQTPRYLIKTRGQQVTLSCSPISGHRSVSWYQQTPGQGLQFLFEYFSETQRNKGNFPGRFSGRQFSNSRSEMNVSTLELGDSALYLCASSWGSSGSDTQYFGPGTRLTVL.

This clone was seen more than once but under ten times. The genes are TRBV12-3 or TRBV12-4 and TRBJ2-5, with D perhaps matching TRBD2 (5 bases). V was clipped by 6 bases and J by 5 bases, with 13 bases between them. The length of the CDR3 is 13 residues. In DNA form, the CDR3 reads TGTGCCAGCAGCTTCGAGAGGAGGGAGACCCAGTACTTC. Translation: CASSFERRETQYF.

This chain's CDR3 is CASSSLGDGSSDTQYF. As DNA, the CDR3 is TGTGCCAGCAGTTCCCTCGGAGACGGCAGTTCAGATACGCAGTATTTT. The genes are TRBV27 and TRBJ2-3, with D unclear. This CDR3 spans 16 amino acids. V was cut by 4 bases and J by 4 bases, with 18 bases left in between. Germline loops: CDR1 MNHEY, CDR2 SMNVEV (reference sequence).